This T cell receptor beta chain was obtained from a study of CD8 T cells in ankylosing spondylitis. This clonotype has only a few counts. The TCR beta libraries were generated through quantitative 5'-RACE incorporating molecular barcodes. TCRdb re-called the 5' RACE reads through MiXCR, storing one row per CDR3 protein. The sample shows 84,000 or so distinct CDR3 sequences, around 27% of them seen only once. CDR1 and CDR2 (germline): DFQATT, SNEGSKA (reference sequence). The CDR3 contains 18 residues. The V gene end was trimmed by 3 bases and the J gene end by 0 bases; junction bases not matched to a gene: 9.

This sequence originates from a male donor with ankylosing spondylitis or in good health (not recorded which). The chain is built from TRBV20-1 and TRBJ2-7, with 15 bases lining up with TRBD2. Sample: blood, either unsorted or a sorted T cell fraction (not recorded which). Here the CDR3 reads CSARSPGLAGGSSYEQYF. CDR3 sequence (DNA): TGCAGTGCTAGGTCCCCGGGACTAGCGGGAGGAAGCTCCTACGAGCAGTACTTC.